The 13 T cell receptor beta chains reported below all come from one sample, sequenced in a study of T cell clonotyping in hematopoietic cell transplantation. Only in-frame clones appear in the TCRdb table, and some are missing; sequencing was by immunoSEQ multiplex PCR. Of 6,500 to 9,500 clones detected, 90% to 97% appear once; the ten largest clones hold approximately 0.45%. The sample in question was PBMCs, obtained 30 days after allogeneic stem cell transplant. Source of these receptors: a male patient aged 35-50 years who had an allogeneic stem cell transplant from a related donor, so the T cells may come from the graft donor. Some clones in this sample may be carry-over from other donors' samples.

This chain links TRBV9 with TRBJ1-1, with no clear D. V lost 0 bases, J lost 1 base, and 7 bases lay in between. Germline CDR1 reads SGDLS; CDR2 reads YYNGEE. The CDR3 covers 14 residues. CDR3 in amino acids: CASSVEAQNTEAFF. The CDR3 bases are TGTGCCAGCAGCGTAGAAGCCCAGAACACTGAAGCTTTCTTT.

This chain connects TRBV19 to TRBJ2-2, with D uncertain. Trimming removed 5 bases at V and 2 bases at J, with 9 bases between. Germline CDR1 is LNHDA and CDR2 is SQIVND (reference sequence). CDR3 size: 14 residues. The CDR3 reads CASSSGRNTGELFF. CDR3 DNA sequence: TGTGCCAGTAGTTCAGGTCGAAACACCGGGGAGCTGTTTTTT.

CDR3 loop: CAWAQGDTSPQHF. CDR3 bases: TGTGCCTGGGCACAGGGAGATACCTCGCCCCAGCATTTT. V gene TRBV30 combines with J gene TRBJ1-5; D may be TRBD1 (6 bases). The CDR3 runs to 13 residues. The ends were cut back, 5 bases at V and 9 bases at J, with 17 bases in the middle. Per germline, CDR1 GTSNPN and CDR2 SVGIG (reference sequence).

The chain has TRBV20-1 and TRBJ2-7; D call uncertain. Trimming removed 2 bases from V and 2 bases from J, with 4 bases in between. Germline CDR1 reads DFQATT; CDR2 reads SNEGSKA (reference sequence). The CDR3 extends over 11 amino acids. CDR3 sequence: CSARNPYEQYF. The CDR3 bases are TGCAGTGCTAGAAACCCCTACGAGCAGTACTTC.

In this sample, this clone turned up once. CDR3 in amino acids: CASKGAPNRLGGRRYEQYF. The CDR3 nucleotides read TGTGCCAGCAAGGGGGCGCCCAATCGTTTGGGGGGTAGAAGGTACGAGCAGTACTTC. The chain joins TRBV2 to TRBJ2-5; tentative D call: TRBD1 (7 bases). The end of the DNA aligns better with TRBJ2-7, so the J call may be wrong. The CDR3 extends over 19 amino acids. CDR1 is SNHLY, CDR2 FYNNEI, per germline.

The chain employs TRBV4-3 and TRBJ2-7; 8 nucleotides line up with TRBD2. The germline V gene has CDR1 LGHNA and CDR2 YSLEER. The CDR3 is 16 amino acids. The V segment lost 0 bases and the J segment 6 bases; nucleotides outside the gene matches: 10. The chain's CDR3 is CASSQDFVAGTVEQYF. The DNA of the CDR3 is TGCGCCAGCAGCCAAGATTTTGTAGCGGGGACGGTCGAGCAGTACTTC.

V usage is TRBV29-1 and J usage is TRBJ2-1; 8 bases fit TRBD2. Per germline, CDR1 SQVTM and CDR2 ANQGSEA. This CDR3 has 16 residues. J lost 0 bases, V lost 7 bases, and 11 bases had no gene match. The CDR3 DNA is TGCAGCGCCGGACCCATTAGCGGGAACTCCTACAATGAGCAGTTCTTC. The encoded protein is CSAGPISGNSYNEQFF.

The chain has TRBV29-1 and TRBJ2-4; D is undetermined. CDR3 length: 13 residues. CDR1 is SQVTM and CDR2 is ANQGSEA in the germline V gene. Between the trimmed V and J ends, which lost 3 bases and 8 bases, there was a span of 14 bases. CDR3: CSVEGRVKDIQYF. The DNA of the CDR3 is TGCAGCGTTGAGGGCAGAGTGAAAGACATTCAGTACTTC.

The genes are TRBV9 and TRBJ1-1; D perhaps matches TRBD1 (5 bases). Germline V gene data show CDR1 as SGDLS and CDR2 as YYNGEE. This CDR3 region has 15 residues. V was clipped by 1 base and J by 1 base, with 11 bases between them. CDR3 in amino acids: CASSVLPGSNTEAFF. For the CDR3, the DNA is TGTGCCAGCAGCGTACTCCCAGGGTCGAACACTGAAGCTTTCTTT.

The V gene is TRBV4-2, the J gene TRBJ2-1; D is unclear. This CDR3 contains 16 residues. CDR1 LGHNA and CDR2 YNFKEQ come from the germline V gene. Trimming took 5 bases from V and 0 from J, leaving 14 bases between them. Here the CDR3 reads CASSSTTQSSYNEQFF. CDR3 DNA sequence: TGTGCCAGCAGCAGTACTACCCAGAGCTCCTACAATGAGCAGTTCTTC.

J is TRBJ2-3 and V is TRBV9; D is possibly TRBD1 (6 bases). Germline assignment: CDR1 SGDLS and CDR2 YYNGEE. Trimming left V 0 bases short and J 6 bases short, with 11 bases between. The CDR3 is 14 amino acids. In DNA, the CDR3 is TGTGCCAGCAGCGTAGCGGGACACGGGGATACGCAGTATTTT. Amino acid sequence: CASSVAGHGDTQYF.

This clone turned up a few times. The V call is TRBV7-9, the J call TRBJ2-1; D perhaps matches TRBD2 (6 bases). Deletions cut 8 bases from V and 0 bases from J, with 17 bases between. This CDR3 contains 16 residues. Germline CDR1 and CDR2: SEHNR and FQNEAQ (reference sequence). This CDR3 reads CASGDSLSSSYNEQFF. CDR3 DNA sequence: TGTGCCAGCGGGGACTCACTATCGAGCTCCTACAATGAGCAGTTCTTC.

Only one count was recorded for this clone. The chain recombines TRBV2 with TRBJ1-2, with D unresolved. The CDR3 loop spans 11 amino acids. Germline V gene sequence: CDR1 SNHLY, CDR2 FYNNEI. Trimming pared 8 bases from V and 3 bases from J, leaving 7 bases between. The CDR3 is CASGEDYGYTF. The CDR3 DNA is TGTGCCAGCGGGGAGGACTATGGCTACACCTTC.